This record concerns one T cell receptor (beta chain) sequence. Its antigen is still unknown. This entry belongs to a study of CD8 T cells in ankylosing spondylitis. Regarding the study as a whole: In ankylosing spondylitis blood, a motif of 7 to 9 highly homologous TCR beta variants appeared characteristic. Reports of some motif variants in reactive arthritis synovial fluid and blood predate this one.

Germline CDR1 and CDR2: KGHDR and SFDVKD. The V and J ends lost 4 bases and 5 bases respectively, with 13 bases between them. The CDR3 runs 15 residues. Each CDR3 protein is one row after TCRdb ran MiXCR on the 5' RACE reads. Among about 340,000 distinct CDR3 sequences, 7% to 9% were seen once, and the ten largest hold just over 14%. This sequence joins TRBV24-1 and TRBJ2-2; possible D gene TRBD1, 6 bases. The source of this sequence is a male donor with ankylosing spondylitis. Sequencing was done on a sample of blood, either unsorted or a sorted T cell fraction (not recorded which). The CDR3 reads CATSDLGQRTGELFF. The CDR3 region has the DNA TGTGCCACCAGTGACCTCGGACAGAGAACCGGGGAGCTGTTTTTT.